The rows below give T cell receptor beta chains drawn from one sample of a study of read filtering for tumor transcriptome and immune sequencing. TCRdb reanalysed the reads using MiXCR and keeps one entry per CDR3 protein. The sample consists of roughly 130,000 distinct CDR3 sequences, around 13% of them appearing once. Sequenced material: a population of CD138-negative cells sorted from bone marrow. These receptors all come from a donor at least 40 years old with multiple myeloma. CDR3s include the opening cysteine and the closing phenylalanine or tryptophan. Fields, in order: D gene, J gene, V gene, clone size, CDR3 length, CDR3 protein, CDR3 DNA. A D gene is named only where the DNA matches it firmly. For some rows the clone size is stated as once, few or many, or as a class when expanded; others skip it.

D gene: TRBD2; J gene: TRBJ2-2; V gene: TRBV7-9; clone size: many; CDR3 length: 15; CDR3 protein: CASSLTSGKAGELFF; CDR3 DNA: TGTGCCAGCAGCCTCACTAGCGGGAAGGCCGGGGAGCTGTTTTTT
D gene: NA; J gene: TRBJ2-1; V gene: TRBV28; clone size: many; CDR3 length: 14; CDR3 protein: CASSLGRRVDEQFF; CDR3 DNA: TGTGCCAGCAGTTTGGGGAGGCGAGTCGATGAGCAGTTCTTC
D gene: NA; J gene: TRBJ2-2; V gene: TRBV7-2; clone size: many; CDR3 length: 15; CDR3 protein: CASSLSGRQTGELFF; CDR3 DNA: TGTGCCAGCAGCTTATCTGGCAGGCAAACCGGGGAGCTGTTTTTT
D gene: NA; J gene: TRBJ2-5; V gene: TRBV5-6; clone size: many; CDR3 length: 13; CDR3 protein: CASSPLGGETQYF; CDR3 DNA: TGTGCCAGCAGCCCCCTAGGTGGTGAGACCCAGTACTTC
D gene: TRBD1; J gene: TRBJ1-5; V gene: TRBV15; clone size: NA; CDR3 length: 15; CDR3 protein: CATLGARDRGQPQHF; CDR3 DNA: TGTGCCACCCTTGGGGCGCGGGACAGGGGTCAGCCCCAGCATTTT
D gene: NA; J gene: TRBJ1-1; V gene: TRBV18; clone size: many; CDR3 length: 15; CDR3 protein: CASSPTAARNTEAFF; CDR3 DNA: TGTGCCAGCTCACCCACAGCGGCGCGGAACACTGAAGCTTTCTTT
D gene: NA; J gene: TRBJ1-1; V gene: TRBV11-2; clone size: many; CDR3 length: 13; CDR3 protein: CASSLDRTTEAFF; CDR3 DNA: TGTGCCAGCAGCCTGGACCGGACCACTGAAGCTTTCTTT
D gene: NA; J gene: TRBJ2-7; V gene: TRBV3-1; clone size: many; CDR3 length: 14; CDR3 protein: CASSQEAGSHEQYF; CDR3 DNA: TGTGCCAGCAGCCAAGAAGCAGGAAGCCACGAGCAGTACTTC
D gene: NA; J gene: TRBJ1-1; V gene: TRBV11-2; clone size: NA; CDR3 length: 11; CDR3 protein: CASSLGPGAFF; CDR3 DNA: TGTGCCAGCAGCTTAGGGCCCGGGGCTTTCTTT
D gene: TRBD2; J gene: TRBJ2-1; V gene: TRBV20-1; clone size: many; CDR3 length: 15; CDR3 protein: CSARLAGGIYNEQFF; CDR3 DNA: TGCAGTGCTAGGTTAGCGGGAGGAATCTACAATGAGCAGTTCTTC
D gene: TRBD2; J gene: TRBJ2-1; V gene: TRBV19; clone size: many; CDR3 length: 23; CDR3 protein: CASSFSGRNPGLAGGPSYNEQFF; CDR3 DNA: TGTGCCAGTAGTTTTTCGGGGCGGAATCCGGGACTAGCGGGAGGGCCCTCCTACAATGAGCAGTTCTTC
D gene: NA; J gene: TRBJ2-5; V gene: TRBV20-1; clone size: many; CDR3 length: 13; CDR3 protein: CSARSEAGETQYF; CDR3 DNA: TGCAGTGCTAGATCCGAGGCAGGAGAGACCCAGTACTTC
D gene: NA; J gene: TRBJ2-7; V gene: TRBV20-1; clone size: many; CDR3 length: 12; CDR3 protein: CSARPRSGEQYF; CDR3 DNA: TGCAGTGCTAGACCACGAAGCGGCGAGCAGTACTTC
D gene: TRBD1; J gene: TRBJ2-5; V gene: TRBV7-2; clone size: NA; CDR3 length: 14; CDR3 protein: CASSFQTGQETQYF; CDR3 DNA: TGTGCCAGCAGCTTCCAGACAGGGCAGGAGACCCAGTACTTC
D gene: NA; J gene: TRBJ2-1; V gene: TRBV6-1; clone size: NA; CDR3 length: 14; CDR3 protein: CAGKRGSSYNEQFF; CDR3 DNA: TGTGCCGGGAAACGGGGGAGCTCCTACAATGAGCAGTTCTTC
D gene: NA; J gene: TRBJ2-7; V gene: TRBV7-2; clone size: many; CDR3 length: 15; CDR3 protein: CASSLGLAFSYEQYF; CDR3 DNA: TGTGCCAGCAGCTTAGGGTTAGCGTTCTCCTACGAGCAGTACTTC
D gene: NA; J gene: TRBJ1-6; V gene: TRBV20-1; clone size: many; CDR3 length: 17; CDR3 protein: CSARDSQGSFYNSPLHF; CDR3 DNA: TGCAGTGCTAGAGATTCACAGGGTTCGTTCTATAATTCACCCCTCCACTTT
D gene: NA; J gene: TRBJ2-7; V gene: TRBV5-1; clone size: many; CDR3 length: 13; CDR3 protein: CASRRDSSYEQYF; CDR3 DNA: TGCGCCAGCAGGAGAGACAGCTCCTACGAGCAGTACTTC
D gene: NA; J gene: TRBJ2-3; V gene: TRBV12-3/TRBV12-4; clone size: many; CDR3 length: 16; CDR3 protein: CASSLRGGGRTDTQYF; CDR3 DNA: TGTGCCAGCAGTTTAAGGGGGGGGGGACGCACAGATACGCAGTATTTT
D gene: NA; J gene: TRBJ2-1; V gene: TRBV2; clone size: NA; CDR3 length: 12; CDR3 protein: CASRGLGDGQFF; CDR3 DNA: TGTGCCAGCAGAGGATTAGGGGATGGGCAGTTCTTC
D gene: TRBD2; J gene: TRBJ2-5; V gene: TRBV19; clone size: few; CDR3 length: 15; CDR3 protein: CASRTSGGPQETQYF; CDR3 DNA: TGTGCCAGTCGGACTAGCGGGGGGCCTCAAGAGACCCAGTACTTC
D gene: TRBD1; J gene: TRBJ1-1; V gene: TRBV28; clone size: many; CDR3 length: 16; CDR3 protein: CASNGGRGLVGTEAFF; CDR3 DNA: TGTGCCAGCAATGGCGGCAGGGGGCTAGTGGGCACTGAAGCTTTCTTT
D gene: TRBD2; J gene: TRBJ2-7; V gene: TRBV14; clone size: many; CDR3 length: 15; CDR3 protein: CASSPTLAGDHEQYF; CDR3 DNA: TGTGCCAGCAGCCCAACACTAGCGGGAGACCACGAGCAGTACTTC